The 20 T cell receptor beta chains below were found in one sample sequenced in a study of cytomegalovirus exposure and HLA in healthy donors. Use of 60 Vbeta and 13 Jbeta primers characterized the PCR. Some clones are missing from TCRdb's copy, which holds only in-frame ones; the method was immunoSEQ multiplex PCR. This table has 150,000 or so clones, about 83% appearing once. The specimen was PBMCs. These receptors were collected from a man aged 35-49 years in good health and CMV-seropositive.

V gene TRBV5-6 combines with J gene TRBJ1-3; 9 positions agree with TRBD1. Germline lookup yields CDR1 SGHDT and CDR2 YYEEEE. V lost 4 bases, J lost 3 bases, and 5 bases stayed unmatched. The CDR3 loop spans 15 amino acids. The CDR3 spells CASSLPTGGGNTIYF. The CDR3, as DNA: TGTGCCAGCAGCCTACCGACAGGGGGTGGAAACACCATATATTTT.

This clone was detected a few times. The chain couples TRBV11-2 to TRBJ2-3; tentative D call: TRBD2 (5 bases). The CDR3 sequence is 13 residues long. CDR1 and CDR2 from the germline V gene are SGHAT and FQNNGV. Trimming pared 1 base from V and 3 bases from J, leaving 5 bases between. In DNA, the CDR3 is TGTGCCAGCAGCTTAGCGGGAACAGATACGCAGTATTTT. This codes for CASSLAGTDTQYF.

A single count supports this clone. At the DNA level, this CDR3 is encoded by other sequences in the same sample as well. As DNA, the CDR3 is TGTGCCAGCAGCCCACAGGGGGCGTCTGGAAACACCATATATTTT. It encodes CASSPQGASGNTIYF. The chain carries TRBV7-8 and TRBJ1-3; TRBD1 matches at 9 bases. The length of the CDR3 is 15 residues. V lost 5 bases and J lost 1; bases outside the gene matches: 3. The germline V gene encodes CDR1 SGHVS and CDR2 FQNEAQ.

The J gene is TRBJ2-7, the V gene TRBV7-9, with D uncertain. The length of the CDR3 is 13 residues. Germline V gives CDR1 SEHNR, CDR2 FQNEAQ (reference sequence). Trimming pared 1 base from V and 4 bases from J, leaving 8 bases between. The DNA of the CDR3 is TGTGCCAGCAGCTTAGTTAGTGTTTACGAGCAGTACTTC. It translates to CASSLVSVYEQYF. The complete variable domain, with remaining parts taken from reference TRBV7-9 and TRBJ2-7, reads DTGVSQNPRHKITKRGQNVTFRCDPISEHNRLYWYRQTLGQGPEFLTYFQNEAQLEKSRLLSDRFSAERPKGSFSTLEIQRTEQGDSAMYLCASSLVSVYEQYFGPGTRLTVT.

The chain couples TRBV2 to TRBJ2-4; D is ambiguous. V shed 7 bases and J shed 1 base, with 8 bases lying between them. Per germline, CDR1 SNHLY and CDR2 FYNNEI. The CDR3 extends over 13 amino acids. The CDR3: CASMGAAKNIQYF. DNA of the CDR3: TGTGCCAGCATGGGCGCCGCCAAAAACATTCAGTACTTC.

This rearrangement joins TRBV18 to TRBJ1-2; D is undetermined. There are 14 residues in the CDR3. The germline V gene has CDR1 KGHSH and CDR2 LQKENI. The V end lost 3 bases, the J end lost 8 bases, and 16 bases lay between the germline ends. For the CDR3, the DNA is TGTGCCAGCTCACCGTCCAACCGGGTCTCCGGCTACACCTTC. Translation gives CASSPSNRVSGYTF.

The chain is built from TRBV29-1 and TRBJ2-7, with D possibly matching TRBD2 (5 bases). The CDR3 is 13 amino acids. In germline, CDR1 is SQVTM, CDR2 ANQGSEA. Trimming pared 6 bases from V and 4 bases from J, leaving 16 bases between. The CDR3 DNA is TGCAGCGTCAGGTCCGGGGTCGAATACGAGCAGTACTTC. Protein: CSVRSGVEYEQYF.

J is TRBJ2-5 and V is TRBV4-1; TRBD2 aligns across 10 bases. J was trimmed by 5 bases and V by 3 bases; bases with no gene match: 12. The CDR3 is 17 amino acids. Germline lookup yields CDR1 MGHRA and CDR2 YSYEKL. DNA for the CDR3: TGCGCCAGCAGCCAGCCCCTTCTAGCGGGAGAAAGGGAGACCCAGTACTTC. This codes for CASSQPLLAGERETQYF.

The chain couples TRBV7-8 to TRBJ2-7, with 14 bases matching TRBD2. The germline V gene has CDR1 SGHVS and CDR2 FQNEAQ. After removal of 5 bases from V and 3 bases from J, the junction contained 6 bases not matched to a gene. The CDR3 consists of 16 residues. The CDR3: CASSLGTSGRLYEQYF. CDR3 nucleotides: TGTGCCAGCAGCCTTGGGACTAGCGGGAGACTCTACGAGCAGTACTTC.

The chain is built from TRBV13 and TRBJ2-1; possible D gene TRBD2, 6 bases. The CDR3 is 16 amino acids. Trimming stripped 0 bases from V and 6 bases from J, with 15 bases between. Germline values: CDR1 PRHDT, CDR2 FYEKMQ (reference sequence). The CDR3 DNA is TGTGCCAGCAGCTTAGGCACAACTAGCCGACTCAATGAGCAGTTCTTC. This translates into CASSLGTTSRLNEQFF.

The chain couples TRBV5-1 to TRBJ2-2; D may be TRBD1 (5 bases). The V end was cut by 1 base, the J end by 1 base, with 11 bases between. Germline values: CDR1 SGHRS, CDR2 YFSETQ. This CDR3 spans 16 amino acids. CDR3 coding DNA: TGCGCCAGCAGCTTGAACCCAGGGTGGAACACCGGGGAGCTGTTTTTT. Amino acids: CASSLNPGWNTGELFF.

The rearrangement links TRBV19 to TRBJ2-5; the match to TRBD2 covers 9 bases. V shed 1 base and J 3 bases; nucleotides not matched to a gene: 12. The germline CDR1 and CDR2 sequences are LNHDA and SQIVND (reference sequence). CDR3 size: 18 residues. The CDR3: CASSIGLGRRGGEETQYF. The DNA for the CDR3 is TGTGCCAGTAGTATAGGGCTCGGTCGGCGGGGGGGGGAAGAGACCCAGTACTTC.

The CDR3 DNA follows: TGTGCCACCAACAGGGGACTAGAAGAGACCCAGTACTTC. The encoded protein is CATNRGLEETQYF. This sequence joins TRBV2 and TRBJ2-5, with D possibly matching TRBD2 (8 bases). The CDR3 runs to 13 residues. V was cut by 10 bases and J by 3 bases, with 15 bases left in between. In germline, CDR1 is SNHLY, CDR2 FYNNEI.

The V gene is TRBV30, the J gene TRBJ1-4; no definite D call. The germline gives CDR1 GTSNPN, CDR2 SVGIG (reference sequence). V lost 4 bases and J lost 0, with 9 bases in between. This CDR3 region has 14 residues. In DNA, the CDR3 is TGTGCCTGGAACCAGGCAGCAACTAATGAAAAACTGTTTTTT. Protein sequence: CAWNQAATNEKLFF.

The chain has TRBV6-5 and TRBJ2-1; D possibly corresponds to TRBD1 (5 bases). The CDR3 is 15 amino acids. Trimming removed 3 bases from V and 6 bases from J, with 15 bases in between. Germline CDR1 reads MNHEY; CDR2 reads SVGAGI. CDR3 DNA sequence: TGTGCCAGCAGTTATGGGGCAGGGTCGGGCAATGAGCAGTTCTTC. Its protein is CASSYGAGSGNEQFF.

The rearrangement links TRBV11-2 to TRBJ1-1; no clear D. CDR3 length: 15 amino acids. Germline assignment: CDR1 SGHAT and CDR2 FQNNGV. The germline V and J ends were trimmed by 5 bases and 1 base, with 14 bases remaining between them. CDR3 sequence: CASSLIKTGNTEAFF. For the CDR3, the DNA is TGTGCCAGCAGCCTAATCAAAACGGGGAACACTGAAGCTTTCTTT.

The chain employs TRBV5-6 and TRBJ2-5; 7 nucleotides align to TRBD2. The germline V gene encodes CDR1 SGHDT and CDR2 YYEEEE. V was clipped by 7 bases and J by 2 bases; unmatched bases: 14. The CDR3 is 16 amino acids. The CDR3 here is CASGLPGGLGQETQYF. Written as DNA, the CDR3 is TGTGCCAGCGGACTGCCCGGGGGGTTGGGGCAAGAGACCCAGTACTTC.

The chain is built from TRBV7-6 and TRBJ2-1, with 11 bases lining up with TRBD2. This CDR3 comprises 17 residues. From germline, CDR1 is SGHVS and CDR2 FNYEAQ. V dropped 5 bases and J dropped 0; count of bases not matched to a gene: 6. This CDR3 is CASSPRLAGSSYNEQFF. CDR3 nucleotides: TGTGCCAGCAGCCCAAGACTAGCGGGAAGCTCCTACAATGAGCAGTTCTTC.

The V call is TRBV13, the J call TRBJ2-5; TRBD1 agrees at 7 bases. Trimming cost V 5 bases and J 2 bases; bases outside gene matches: 2. The CDR3 extends over 13 amino acids. The V gene's germline CDR1 is PRHDT and CDR2 FYEKMQ (reference sequence). The CDR3 coding sequence is TGTGCCAGCAGCATACAGGGGCAAGAGACCCAGTACTTC. Its translation is CASSIQGQETQYF.

The chain recombines TRBV7-9 with TRBJ2-7; 7 positions match TRBD1. The length of the CDR3 is 14 residues. V dropped 5 bases and J dropped 3; count of bases not matched to a gene: 7. CDR1 is SEHNR and CDR2 is FQNEAQ in the germline V gene (reference sequence). Written as DNA, the CDR3 is TGTGCCAGCAGCCTAGGACAGGCTTACTACGAGCAGTACTTC. Its translation is CASSLGQAYYEQYF. The variable domain in full, completed from reference TRBV7-9 and TRBJ2-7, reads DTGVSQNPRHKITKRGQNVTFRCDPISEHNRLYWYRQTLGQGPEFLTYFQNEAQLEKSRLLSDRFSAERPKGSFSTLEIQRTEQGDSAMYLCASSLGQAYYEQYFGPGTRLTVT.